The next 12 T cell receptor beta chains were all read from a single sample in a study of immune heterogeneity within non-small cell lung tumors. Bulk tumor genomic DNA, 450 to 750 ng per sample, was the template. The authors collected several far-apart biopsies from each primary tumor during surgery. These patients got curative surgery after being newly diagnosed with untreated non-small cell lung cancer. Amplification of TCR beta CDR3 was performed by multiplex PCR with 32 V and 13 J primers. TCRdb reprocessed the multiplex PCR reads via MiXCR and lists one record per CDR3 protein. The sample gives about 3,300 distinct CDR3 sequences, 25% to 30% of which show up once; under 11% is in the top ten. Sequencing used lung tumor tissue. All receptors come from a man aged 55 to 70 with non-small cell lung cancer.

CDR3 in DNA: TGCAGCGTTGATGGGTCGTGGACAGGGAAGACTGAAGCTTTCTTT. Amino acids: CSVDGSWTGKTEAFF. V gene TRBV29-1 combines with J gene TRBJ1-1; 8 nucleotides match TRBD1. Germline CDR1 SQVTM, CDR2 ANQGSEA. The junction had 11 bases not matched to a gene; V was cut back by 3 bases and J by 5 bases. The CDR3 runs to 15 residues.

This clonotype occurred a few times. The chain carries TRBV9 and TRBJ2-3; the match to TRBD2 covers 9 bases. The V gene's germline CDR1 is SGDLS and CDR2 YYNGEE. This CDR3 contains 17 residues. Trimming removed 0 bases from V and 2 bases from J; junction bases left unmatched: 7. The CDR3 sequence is CASSVAGTSSPTDTQYF. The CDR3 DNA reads TGTGCCAGCAGCGTAGCTGGGACTAGCAGTCCCACAGATACGCAGTATTTT.

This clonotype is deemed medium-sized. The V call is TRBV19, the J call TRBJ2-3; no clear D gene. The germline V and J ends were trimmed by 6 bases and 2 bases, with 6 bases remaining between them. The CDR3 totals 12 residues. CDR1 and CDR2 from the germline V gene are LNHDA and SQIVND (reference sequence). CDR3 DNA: TGTGCCAGTAGCGGTTCCACAGATACGCAGTATTTT. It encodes CASSGSTDTQYF.

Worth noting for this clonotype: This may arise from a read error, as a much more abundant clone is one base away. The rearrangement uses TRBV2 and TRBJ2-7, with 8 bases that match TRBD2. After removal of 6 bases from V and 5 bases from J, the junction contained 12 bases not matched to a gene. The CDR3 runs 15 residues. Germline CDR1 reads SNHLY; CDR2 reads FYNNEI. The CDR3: CASRGQQAGVDEQYF. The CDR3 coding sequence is TGTGCCAGCAGAGGGCAGCAAGCGGGAGTCGACGAGCAGTACTTC.

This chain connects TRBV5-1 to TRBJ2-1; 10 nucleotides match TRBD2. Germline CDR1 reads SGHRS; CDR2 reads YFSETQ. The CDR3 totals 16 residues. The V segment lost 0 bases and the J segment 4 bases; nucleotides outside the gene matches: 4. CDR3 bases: TGCGCCAGCAGCTTGGAGGGGACTAGCGCATACAATGAGCAGTTCTTC. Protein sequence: CASSLEGTSAYNEQFF.

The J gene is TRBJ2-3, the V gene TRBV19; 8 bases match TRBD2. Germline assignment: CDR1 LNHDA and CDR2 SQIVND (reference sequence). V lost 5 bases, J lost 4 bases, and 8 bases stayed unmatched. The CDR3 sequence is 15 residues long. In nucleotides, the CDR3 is TGTGCCAGTAGTCAATCAAGCGGGAGCGCAGATACGCAGTATTTT. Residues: CASSQSSGSADTQYF.

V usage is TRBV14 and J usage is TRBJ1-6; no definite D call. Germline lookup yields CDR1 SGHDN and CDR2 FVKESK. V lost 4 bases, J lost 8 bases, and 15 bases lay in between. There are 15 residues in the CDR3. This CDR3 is CASSPISGLDSPLHF. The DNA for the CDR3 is TGTGCCAGCAGCCCGATTTCTGGGCTAGATTCACCCCTCCACTTT. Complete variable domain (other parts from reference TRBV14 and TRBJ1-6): EAGVTQFPSHSVIEKGQTVTLRCDPISGHDNLYWYRRVMGKEIKFLLHFVKESKQDESGMPNNRFLAERTGGTYSTLKVQPAELEDSGVYFCASSPISGLDSPLHFGNGTRLTVT.

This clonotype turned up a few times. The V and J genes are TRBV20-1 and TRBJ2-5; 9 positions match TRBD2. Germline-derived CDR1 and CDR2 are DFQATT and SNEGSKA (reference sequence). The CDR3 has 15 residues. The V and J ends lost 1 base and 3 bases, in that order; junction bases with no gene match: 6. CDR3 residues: CSARATGLAEETQYF. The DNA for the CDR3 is TGCAGTGCTAGAGCTACGGGACTAGCAGAAGAGACCCAGTACTTC.

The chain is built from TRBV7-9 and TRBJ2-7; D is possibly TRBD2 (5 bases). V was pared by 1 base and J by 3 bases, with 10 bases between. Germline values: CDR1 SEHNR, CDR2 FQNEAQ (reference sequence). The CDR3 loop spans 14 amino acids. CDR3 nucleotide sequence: TGTGCCAGCAGCTTAGAAACGGGGATCTACGAGCAGTACTTC. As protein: CASSLETGIYEQYF.

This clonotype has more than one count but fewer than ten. The CDR3 coding sequence is TGTGCCAGCAGTAAGAGGGACCAAGAGACCCAGTACTTC. Translated: CASSKRDQETQYF. J is TRBJ2-5 and V is TRBV28; D may be TRBD2 (5 bases). The CDR3 contains 13 residues. Germline V gene data show CDR1 as MDHEN and CDR2 as SYDVKM. V lost 5 bases to trimming and J lost 0 bases, with 7 bases between them. Supplemented by reference TRBV28 and TRBJ2-5, the full variable domain reads DVKVTQSSRYLVKRTGEKVFLECVQDMDHENMFWYRQDPGLGLRLIYFSYDVKMKEKGDIPEGYSVSREKKERFSLILESASTNQTSMYLCASSKRDQETQYFGPGTRLLVL.

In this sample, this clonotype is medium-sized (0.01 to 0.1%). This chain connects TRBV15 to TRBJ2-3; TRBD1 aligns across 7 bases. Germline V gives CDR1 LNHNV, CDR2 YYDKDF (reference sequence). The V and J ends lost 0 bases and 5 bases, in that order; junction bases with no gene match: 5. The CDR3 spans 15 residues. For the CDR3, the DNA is TGTGCCACCAGCAGAGATAGAGGGGGCCAAGATACGCAGTATTTT. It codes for CATSRDRGGQDTQYF. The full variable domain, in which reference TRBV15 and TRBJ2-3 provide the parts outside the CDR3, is DAMVIQNPRYQVTQFGKPVTLSCSQTLNHNVMYWYQQKSSQAPKLLFHYYDKDFNNEADTPDNFQSRRPNTSFCFLDIRSPGLGDTAMYLCATSRDRGGQDTQYFGPGTRLTVL.

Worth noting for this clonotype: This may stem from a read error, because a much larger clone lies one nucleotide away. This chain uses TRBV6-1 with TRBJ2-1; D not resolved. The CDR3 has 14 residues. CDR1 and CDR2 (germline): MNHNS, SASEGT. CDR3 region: CGSSPREGSNEQFF. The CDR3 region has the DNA TGTGGCAGCAGCCCCCGAGAAGGGTCCAATGAGCAGTTCTTC.